This T cell receptor (beta chain) was captured in a study of T cell repertoires in cytomegalovirus infection. Study in general: From public TCR beta signatures came an indication of both CMV infection and matching HLA type. Regarding the study as a whole: HLA-C-restricted, CMV-specific TCR beta clonotypes were dominant ex vivo. The study identified carriers of CMV plus the relevant HLA from cumulative public TCR beta family frequency.

This clonotype was seen many times. Its antigen remains unknown. Per germline, CDR1 SGHNT and CDR2 YENEEA. Trimming left V 5 bases short and J 0 bases short, with 5 bases between. The CDR3 contains 13 residues. TCRdb recomputed calls from the reads with MiXCR, one row per CDR3 protein. This sample has roughly 46,000 distinct CDR3 sequences, with 20% found just once. This TCR derives from a human donor in good health (CMV status not recorded). Some clones in this sample may be carry-over from other donors' samples. Sequencing input: PBMCs, sequenced either directly or after in vitro stimulation (not recorded which). This chain joins TRBV11-3 and TRBJ2-1; D not certain. The CDR3 coding sequence is TGTGCCAGCAGCCGTAGCTCCTACAATGAGCAGTTCTTC. Translated, it gives CASSRSSYNEQFF.